This T cell receptor (beta chain) was identified in a study of CD8+CD57+ T cells in acquired aplastic anemia. Profiling of TCR beta VDJ combinations and CDR3 sequences used genomic DNA as template. Each CDR3 protein is one row after TCRdb ran MiXCR on the reads. The sample consists of approximately 260,000 distinct CDR3 sequences, about 80% of them appearing once. Notes on this clonotype: One end of the junction is discordant with germline, which a read error may explain.

Patients included in sequencing had previously demonstrated CD8+CD57+ cell expansion by flow cytometry. The germline V gene has CDR1 SGHVS and CDR2 FQNEAQ. There are 13 residues in the CDR3. Material for sequencing was sorted CD4+, CD8+, or CD8+CD57+ T cells (not recorded which) from PBMCs. This TCR was sampled from a human donor with aplastic anemia. The chain links TRBV7-8 to TRBJ1-2; D gene ambiguous. The CDR3 loop is CASSHGLAGGYLF. CDR3 in DNA: TGCGCCAGCAGCCATGGCCTTGCAGGTGGCTACCTCTTC.